This TCR beta chain was found in a study of T cells in Graves' hyperthyroidism and ophthalmopathy. The TCR beta CDR3 regions underwent amplification using RNA transcripts as the source. An initial round of RT-PCR targeting the TCR CDR3 relied on the HTBI primer set. TCRdb recomputed calls from the multiplex PCR reads with MiXCR, one row per CDR3 protein. The sample consists of some 600,000 distinct CDR3 sequences, around 14% of them appearing once. The CDR3 is 16 residues long. The V gene's germline CDR1 is KGHSH and CDR2 LQKENI. Between the trimmed V and J ends, which lost 3 bases and 1 base, there was a span of 13 bases. Diagnosis rested on symptoms, serum thyroxine and TRAb, thyroid ultrasound, and orbital computed tomography.

The rearrangement uses TRBV18 and TRBJ1-5, with a tentative D call TRBD1 (5 bases). This sequence was found in a woman aged 25 to 39 with Graves' hyperthyroidism that later progressed to Graves' ophthalmopathy. Sequenced input: blood. CDR3 nucleotides: TGTGCCAGCTCACCGGGGCAGCCGGGGAGCAATCAGCCCCAGCATTTT. It is translated as CASSPGQPGSNQPQHF.